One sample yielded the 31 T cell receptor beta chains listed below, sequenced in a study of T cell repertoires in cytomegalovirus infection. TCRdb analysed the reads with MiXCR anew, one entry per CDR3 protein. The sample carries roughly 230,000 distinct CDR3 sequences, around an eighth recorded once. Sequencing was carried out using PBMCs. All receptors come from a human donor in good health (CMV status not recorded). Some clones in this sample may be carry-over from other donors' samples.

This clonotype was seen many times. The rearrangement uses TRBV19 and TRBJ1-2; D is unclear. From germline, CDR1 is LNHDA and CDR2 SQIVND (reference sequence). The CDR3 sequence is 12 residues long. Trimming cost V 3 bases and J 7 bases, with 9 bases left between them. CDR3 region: CASSIVSGGYTF. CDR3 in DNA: TGTGCCAGTAGTATCGTCTCGGGTGGCTACACCTTC.

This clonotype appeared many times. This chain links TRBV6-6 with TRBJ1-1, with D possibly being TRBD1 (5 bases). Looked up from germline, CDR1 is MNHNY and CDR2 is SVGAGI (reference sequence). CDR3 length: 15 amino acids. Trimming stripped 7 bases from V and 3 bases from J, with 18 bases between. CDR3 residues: CASTQAWRGDTEAFF. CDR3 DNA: TGTGCCAGCACCCAGGCGTGGAGGGGAGACACTGAAGCTTTCTTT.

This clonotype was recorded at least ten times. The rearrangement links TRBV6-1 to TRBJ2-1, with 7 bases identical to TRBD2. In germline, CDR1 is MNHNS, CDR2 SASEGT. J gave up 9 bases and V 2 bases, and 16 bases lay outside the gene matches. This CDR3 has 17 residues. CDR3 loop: CASSERGEVGLLGEQFF. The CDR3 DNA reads TGTGCCAGCAGTGAACGGGGGGAGGTCGGCCTCCTTGGTGAGCAGTTCTTC.

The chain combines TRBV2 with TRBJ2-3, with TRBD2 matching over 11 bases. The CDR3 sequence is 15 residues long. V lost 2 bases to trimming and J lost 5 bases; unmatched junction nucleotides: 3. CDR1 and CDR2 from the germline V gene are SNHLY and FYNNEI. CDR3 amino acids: CASSETSGSLDTQYF. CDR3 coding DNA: TGTGCCAGCAGTGAAACTAGCGGGAGCTTAGATACGCAGTATTTT.

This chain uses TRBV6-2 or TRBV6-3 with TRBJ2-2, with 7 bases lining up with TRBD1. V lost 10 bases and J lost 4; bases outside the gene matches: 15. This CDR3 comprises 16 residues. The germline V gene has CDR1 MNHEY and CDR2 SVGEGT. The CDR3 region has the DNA TGTGCCACCTTGGTCCGGGACAGCTTAATCACCGGGGAGCTGTTTTTT. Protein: CATLVRDSLITGELFF.

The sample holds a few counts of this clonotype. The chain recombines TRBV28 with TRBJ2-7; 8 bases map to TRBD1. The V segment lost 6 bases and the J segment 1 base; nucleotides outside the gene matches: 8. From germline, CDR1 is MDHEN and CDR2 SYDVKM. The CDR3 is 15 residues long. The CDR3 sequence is CASRGPGTGSYEQYF. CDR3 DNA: TGTGCCAGCAGAGGTCCCGGGACAGGATCCTACGAGCAGTACTTC.

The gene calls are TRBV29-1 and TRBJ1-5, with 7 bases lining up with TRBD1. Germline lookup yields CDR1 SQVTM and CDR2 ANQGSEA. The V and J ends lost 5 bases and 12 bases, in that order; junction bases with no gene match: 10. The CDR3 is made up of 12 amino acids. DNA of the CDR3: TGCAGCGTTTCCGGACAGGTGGGCCTCCAGCATTTT. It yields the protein CSVSGQVGLQHF.

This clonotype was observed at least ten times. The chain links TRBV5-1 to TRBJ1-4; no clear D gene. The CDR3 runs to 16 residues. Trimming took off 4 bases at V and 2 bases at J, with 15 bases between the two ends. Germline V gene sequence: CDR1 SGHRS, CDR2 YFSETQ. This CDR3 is CASSPTRAPTNEKLFF. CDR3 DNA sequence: TGCGCCAGCAGCCCGACCCGGGCGCCCACTAATGAAAAACTGTTTTTT.

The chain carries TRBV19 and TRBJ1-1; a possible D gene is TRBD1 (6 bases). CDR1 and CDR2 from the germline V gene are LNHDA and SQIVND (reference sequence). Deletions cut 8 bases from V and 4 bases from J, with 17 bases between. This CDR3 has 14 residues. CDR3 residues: CASGGQSQATEAFF. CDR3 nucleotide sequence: TGTGCCAGTGGCGGACAGAGCCAAGCCACTGAAGCTTTCTTT.

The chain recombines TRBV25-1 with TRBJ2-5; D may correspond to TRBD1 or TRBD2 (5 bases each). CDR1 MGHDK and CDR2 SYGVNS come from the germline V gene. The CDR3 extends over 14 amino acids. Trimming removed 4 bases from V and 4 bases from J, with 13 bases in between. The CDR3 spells CASSVRGERETQYF. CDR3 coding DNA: TGTGCCAGCAGTGTTAGGGGAGAAAGAGAGACCCAGTACTTC.

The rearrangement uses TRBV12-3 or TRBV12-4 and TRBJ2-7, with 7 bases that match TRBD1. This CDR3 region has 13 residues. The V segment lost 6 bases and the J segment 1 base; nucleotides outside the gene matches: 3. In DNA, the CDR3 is TGTGCCAGCAGACCACAGGGGTCCTACGAGCAGTACTTC. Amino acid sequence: CASRPQGSYEQYF.

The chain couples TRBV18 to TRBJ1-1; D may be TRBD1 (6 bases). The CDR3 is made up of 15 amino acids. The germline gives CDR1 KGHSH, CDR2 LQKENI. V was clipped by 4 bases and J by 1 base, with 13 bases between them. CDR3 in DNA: TGTGCCAGCTCACGTACTAGGGGGGCGAACACTGAAGCTTTCTTT. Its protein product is CASSRTRGANTEAFF.

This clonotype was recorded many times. This CDR3 reads CASSLRTSGGAEETQYF. In DNA form, the CDR3 reads TGTGCCAGCAGCTTACGGACTAGCGGGGGGGCCGAAGAGACCCAGTACTTC. The chain combines TRBV7-2 with TRBJ2-5, with 15 bases lining up with TRBD2. The CDR3 loop spans 17 amino acids. V gave up 2 bases and J gave up 3 bases; unmatched junction bases: 4. Germline-derived CDR1 and CDR2 are SGHTA and FQGNSA.

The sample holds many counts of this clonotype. The CDR3 here is CASSLDPPGLGSFYGYTF. The DNA of the CDR3 is TGTGCCAGCAGCTTAGACCCTCCAGGGTTAGGCAGCTTCTATGGCTACACCTTC. The rearrangement links TRBV7-2 to TRBJ1-2; D is perhaps TRBD1 (5 bases). CDR3 length equals 18 residues. V lost 1 base and J 4 bases, leaving 22 bases between the germline ends. Germline V gene lookup returns CDR1 SGHTA and CDR2 FQGNSA.

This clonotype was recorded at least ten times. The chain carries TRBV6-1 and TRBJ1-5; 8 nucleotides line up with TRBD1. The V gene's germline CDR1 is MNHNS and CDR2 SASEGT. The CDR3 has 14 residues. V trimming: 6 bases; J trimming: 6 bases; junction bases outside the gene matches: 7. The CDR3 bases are TGTGCCAGCAGCTCACGACAGGGGAGTCAGCCCCAGCATTTT. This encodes CASSSRQGSQPQHF.

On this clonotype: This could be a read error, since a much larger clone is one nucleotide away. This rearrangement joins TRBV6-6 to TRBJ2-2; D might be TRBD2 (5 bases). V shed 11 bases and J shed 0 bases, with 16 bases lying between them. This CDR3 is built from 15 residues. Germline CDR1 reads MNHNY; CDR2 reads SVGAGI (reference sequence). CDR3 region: CARGRGSANTGELFF. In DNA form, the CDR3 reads TGTGCCCGCGGTAGAGGGAGTGCGAACACCGGGGAGCTGTTTTTT.

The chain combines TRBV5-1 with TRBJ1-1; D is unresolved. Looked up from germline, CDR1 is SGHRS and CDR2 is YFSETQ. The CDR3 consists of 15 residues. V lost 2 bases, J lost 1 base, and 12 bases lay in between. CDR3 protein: CASSLSGAPNTEAFF. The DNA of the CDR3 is TGCGCCAGCAGCTTAAGTGGAGCCCCGAACACTGAAGCTTTCTTT.

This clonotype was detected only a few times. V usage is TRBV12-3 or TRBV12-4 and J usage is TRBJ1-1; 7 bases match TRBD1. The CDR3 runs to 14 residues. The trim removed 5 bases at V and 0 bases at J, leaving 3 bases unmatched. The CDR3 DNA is TGTGCCAGCAGTAAGGACAGGATGAACACTGAAGCTTTCTTT. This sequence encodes CASSKDRMNTEAFF.

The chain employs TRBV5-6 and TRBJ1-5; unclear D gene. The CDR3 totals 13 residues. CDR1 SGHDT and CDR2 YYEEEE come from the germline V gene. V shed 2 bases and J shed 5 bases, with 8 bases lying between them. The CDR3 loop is CASSLSPDQPQHF. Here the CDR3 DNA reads TGTGCCAGCAGCTTAAGTCCGGATCAGCCCCAGCATTTT.

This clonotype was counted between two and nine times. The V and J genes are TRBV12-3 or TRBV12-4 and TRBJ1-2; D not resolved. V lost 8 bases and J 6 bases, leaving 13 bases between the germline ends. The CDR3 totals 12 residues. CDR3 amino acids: CASEGASDGYTF. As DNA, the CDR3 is TGTGCCAGCGAAGGTGCCTCCGATGGCTACACCTTC.

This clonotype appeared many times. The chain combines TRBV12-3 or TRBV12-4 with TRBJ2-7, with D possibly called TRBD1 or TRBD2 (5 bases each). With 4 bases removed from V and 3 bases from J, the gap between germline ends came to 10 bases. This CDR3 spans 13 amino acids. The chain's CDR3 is CASSSGTDYEQYF. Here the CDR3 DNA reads TGTGCCAGCAGTTCGGGGACCGACTACGAGCAGTACTTC.

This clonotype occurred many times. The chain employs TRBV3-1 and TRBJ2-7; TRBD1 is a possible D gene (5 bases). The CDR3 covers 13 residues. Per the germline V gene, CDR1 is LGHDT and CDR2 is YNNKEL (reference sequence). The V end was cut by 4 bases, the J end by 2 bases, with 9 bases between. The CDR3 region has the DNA TGTGCCAGCAGCCTCGCAGGGCCCTACGAGCAGTACTTC. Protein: CASSLAGPYEQYF.

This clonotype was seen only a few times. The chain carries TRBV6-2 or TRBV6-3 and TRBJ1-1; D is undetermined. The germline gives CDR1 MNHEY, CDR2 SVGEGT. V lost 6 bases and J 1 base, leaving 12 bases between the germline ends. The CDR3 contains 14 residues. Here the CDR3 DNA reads TGTGCCAGCAGGCTACCTGCGTGGAACACTGAAGCTTTCTTT. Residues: CASRLPAWNTEAFF.

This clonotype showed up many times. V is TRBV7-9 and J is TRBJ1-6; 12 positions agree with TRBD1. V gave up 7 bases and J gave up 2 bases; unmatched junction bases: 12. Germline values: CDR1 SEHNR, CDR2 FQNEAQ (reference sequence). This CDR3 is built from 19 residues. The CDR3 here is CASNGGTGGAGTYNSPLHF. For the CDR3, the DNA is TGTGCCAGCAACGGAGGGACAGGGGGCGCGGGAACCTATAATTCACCCCTCCACTTT. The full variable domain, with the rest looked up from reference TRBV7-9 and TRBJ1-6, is DTGVSQNPRHKITKRGQNVTFRCDPISEHNRLYWYRQTLGQGPEFLTYFQNEAQLEKSRLLSDRFSAERPKGSFSTLEIQRTEQGDSAMYLCASNGGTGGAGTYNSPLHFGNGTRLTVT.

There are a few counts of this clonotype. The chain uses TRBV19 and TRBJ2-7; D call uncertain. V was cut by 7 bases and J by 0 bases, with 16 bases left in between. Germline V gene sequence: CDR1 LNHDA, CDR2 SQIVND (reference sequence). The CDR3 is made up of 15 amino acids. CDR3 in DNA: TGTGCCAGTAAGGAGAAAGGTTTTAGCTCCTACGAGCAGTACTTC. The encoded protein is CASKEKGFSSYEQYF. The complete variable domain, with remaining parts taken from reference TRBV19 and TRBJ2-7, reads DGGITQSPKYLFRKEGQNVTLSCEQNLNHDAMYWYRQDPGQGLRLIYYSQIVNDFQKGDIAEGYSVSREKKESFPLTVTSAQKNPTAFYLCASKEKGFSSYEQYFGPGTRLTVT.

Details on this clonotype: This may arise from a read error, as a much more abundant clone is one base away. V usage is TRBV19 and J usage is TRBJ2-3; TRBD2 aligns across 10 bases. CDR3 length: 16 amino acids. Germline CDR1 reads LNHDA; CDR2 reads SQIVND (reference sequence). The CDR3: CGSSPQREGGTDTQYF. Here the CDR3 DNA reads TGTGGCAGTAGTCCACAGCGGGAGGGAGGCACAGATACGCAGTATTTT.

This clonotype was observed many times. The CDR3 protein is CASSTGLSNTEAFF. CDR3 coding DNA: TGTGCCAGCAGTACCGGACTCTCGAACACTGAAGCTTTCTTT. The genes are TRBV6-2 or TRBV6-3 and TRBJ1-1; D is uncertain. CDR1 and CDR2 (germline): MNHEY, SVGEGT. The length of the CDR3 is 14 residues. Trimming cost V 5 bases and J 1 base, with 11 bases left between them.

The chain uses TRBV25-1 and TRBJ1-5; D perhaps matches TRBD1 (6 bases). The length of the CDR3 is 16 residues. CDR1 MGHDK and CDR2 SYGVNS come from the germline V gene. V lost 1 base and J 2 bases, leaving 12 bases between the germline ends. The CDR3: CASSESGGLGNQPQHF. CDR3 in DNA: TGTGCCAGCAGTGAATCGGGGGGCCTCGGCAATCAGCCCCAGCATTTT.

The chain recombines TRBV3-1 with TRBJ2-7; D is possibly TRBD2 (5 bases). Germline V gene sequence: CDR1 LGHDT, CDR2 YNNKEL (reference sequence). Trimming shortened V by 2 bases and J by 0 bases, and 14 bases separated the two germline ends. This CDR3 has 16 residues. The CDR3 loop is CASSQKSQRSSYEQYF. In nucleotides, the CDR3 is TGTGCCAGCAGCCAAAAGTCTCAGCGGAGCTCCTACGAGCAGTACTTC.

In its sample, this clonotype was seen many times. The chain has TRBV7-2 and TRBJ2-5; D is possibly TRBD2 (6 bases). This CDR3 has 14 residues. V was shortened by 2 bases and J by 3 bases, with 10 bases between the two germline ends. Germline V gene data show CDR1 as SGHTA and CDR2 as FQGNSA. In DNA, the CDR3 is TGTGCCAGCAGCTTATCGGGCGGGGAAGAGACCCAGTACTTC. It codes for CASSLSGGEETQYF.

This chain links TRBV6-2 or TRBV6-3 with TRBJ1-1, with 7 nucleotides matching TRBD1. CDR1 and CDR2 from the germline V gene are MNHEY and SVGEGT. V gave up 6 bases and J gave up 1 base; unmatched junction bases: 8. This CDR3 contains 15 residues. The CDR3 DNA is TGTGCCAGCAGCGTTACCGGGACAGCGAACACTGAAGCTTTCTTT. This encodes CASSVTGTANTEAFF.